This passage covers 29 T cell receptor beta chains from one sample sequenced in a study of response to subunit inactivated influenza vaccine. TCRdb re-called the RT-PCR reads through MiXCR, storing one row per CDR3 protein. The sample includes around 190,000 distinct CDR3 sequences, 9.2% of them seen just once. The source material was non-naive T cells sorted from PBMCs, sampled on the day of vaccination. The origin of the receptors is a man aged 50-60 years who received an inactivated influenza vaccine.

This clonotype was observed at least ten times. The chain recombines TRBV7-2 with TRBJ2-5; 7 bases map to TRBD1. CDR3 length: 15 residues. CDR1 is SGHTA, CDR2 FQGNSA, per germline. With V trimmed by 5 bases and J by 2 bases, 8 bases remained unmatched. In DNA, the CDR3 is TGTGCCAGCAGCCAAACCGGGACAGCACAAGAGACCCAGTACTTC. It is translated as CASSQTGTAQETQYF.

This clonotype was observed many times. The rearrangement uses TRBV7-8 and TRBJ1-1; 7 nucleotides align to TRBD1. In germline, CDR1 is SGHVS, CDR2 FQNEAQ. V was pared by 5 bases and J by 6 bases, with 9 bases of the junction left unmatched. The CDR3 is 14 amino acids. Here the CDR3 reads CASSADRVVAEAFF. DNA for the CDR3: TGTGCCAGCAGCGCAGACAGGGTGGTAGCTGAAGCTTTCTTT.

The V call is TRBV7-2, the J call TRBJ2-1; D not certain. The germline V and J ends were trimmed by 0 bases and 6 bases, with 12 bases remaining between them. In germline, CDR1 is SGHTA, CDR2 FQGNSA. This CDR3 has 15 residues. CDR3 coding DNA: TGTGCCAGCAGCTTAGCGCCGGTAGGGTTCAATGAGCAGTTCTTC. Its protein is CASSLAPVGFNEQFF.

At least ten counts were recorded for this clonotype. The chain is built from TRBV6-1 and TRBJ2-5, with D perhaps TRBD1 or TRBD2 (6 bases each). The V end was cut by 5 bases, the J end by 5 bases, with 15 bases between. From germline, CDR1 is MNHNS and CDR2 SASEGT. The CDR3 consists of 14 residues. In DNA form, the CDR3 reads TGTGCCAGCAGTCCACAGGGAGGAAGGGAGACCCAGTACTTC. This translates into CASSPQGGRETQYF.

In its sample, this clonotype was seen a few times. The chain has TRBV12-3 or TRBV12-4 and TRBJ2-3; TRBD1 matches 8 bases. Germline trimming cut 7 bases from V and 5 bases from J; bases unmatched to any gene: 11. This CDR3 comprises 15 residues. The CDR3 is CASTPLSGGGDTQYF. The CDR3 DNA reads as TGTGCCAGCACTCCCTTATCAGGGGGCGGAGATACGCAGTATTTT.

Many counts were recorded for this clonotype. The chain has TRBV3-1 and TRBJ1-6; 7 positions agree with TRBD1. V lost 7 bases, J lost 6 bases, and 6 bases stayed unmatched. Germline CDR1 LGHDT, CDR2 YNNKEL (reference sequence). The CDR3 covers 14 residues. CDR3 sequence: CASTDRASNSPLHF. As DNA, the CDR3 is TGTGCCAGCACCGACAGGGCCTCTAATTCACCCCTCCACTTT.

V usage is TRBV3-1 and J usage is TRBJ2-3; D is unclear. Germline V gene lookup returns CDR1 LGHDT and CDR2 YNNKEL (reference sequence). The CDR3 spans 11 residues. V was shortened by 5 bases and J by 5 bases, with 5 bases between the two germline ends. CDR3 residues: CASSWRDTQYF. The CDR3 coding sequence is TGTGCCAGCAGCTGGAGAGATACGCAGTATTTT.

The V call is TRBV2, the J call TRBJ2-5, with no clear D. This CDR3 has 11 residues. The ends were cut back, 2 bases at V and 5 bases at J, with 3 bases in the middle. Per the germline V gene, CDR1 is SNHLY and CDR2 is FYNNEI. The CDR3 region has the DNA TGTGCCAGCAGTGAACGTGAGACCCAGTACTTC. Amino acid sequence: CASSERETQYF. The variable domain in full, completed from reference TRBV2 and TRBJ2-5, reads EPEVTQTPSHQVTQMGQEVILRCVPISNHLYFYWYRQILGQKVEFLVSFYNNEISEKSEIFDDQFSVERPDGSNFTLKIRSTKLEDSAMYFCASSERETQYFGPGTRLLVL.

This clonotype appeared a few times. The chain combines TRBV6-1 with TRBJ2-3; 10 nucleotides line up with TRBD1. The germline CDR1 and CDR2 sequences are MNHNS and SASEGT. The V gene end was trimmed by 6 bases and the J gene end by 1 base; junction bases not matched to a gene: 10. This CDR3 is built from 17 residues. This chain's CDR3 is CASRTGTGVEGTDTQYF. The CDR3 coding sequence is TGTGCCAGCAGAACCGGGACAGGGGTTGAAGGCACAGATACGCAGTATTTT.

This clonotype was observed a handful of times. The V and J genes are TRBV20-1 and TRBJ1-2, with D hard to call. V lost 6 bases and J lost 4, with 12 bases in between. This CDR3 contains 12 residues. CDR1 and CDR2 (germline): DFQATT, SNEGSKA (reference sequence). The CDR3 DNA sequence: TGCAGTGCCACCGGGGTCGGCTATGGCTACACCTTC. Amino acid sequence: CSATGVGYGYTF.

This clonotype showed up just a few times. The rearrangement uses TRBV10-3 and TRBJ2-1; TRBD2 aligns across 10 bases. The V gene end was trimmed by 7 bases and the J gene end by 4 bases; junction bases not matched to a gene: 4. CDR1 and CDR2 (germline): ENHRY, SYGVKD. The CDR3 is made up of 14 amino acids. CDR3 sequence: CAIKTSGEYNEQFF. The CDR3 nucleotides are TGTGCCATCAAAACTAGCGGGGAGTACAATGAGCAGTTCTTC.

This clonotype came up a few times. This chain joins TRBV5-1 and TRBJ1-5; a weak D match, TRBD1 (5 bases). The germline gives CDR1 SGHRS, CDR2 YFSETQ. The CDR3 length is 14 residues. The ends were cut back, 1 base at V and 3 bases at J, with 8 bases in the middle. CDR3 in amino acids: CASSLSGDNQPQHF. Written as DNA, the CDR3 is TGCGCCAGCAGCTTGTCGGGGGACAATCAGCCCCAGCATTTT.

This clonotype was picked up many times. This chain connects TRBV20-1 to TRBJ1-1; the match to TRBD1 covers 9 bases. This CDR3 is built from 16 residues. In germline, CDR1 is DFQATT, CDR2 SNEGSKA (reference sequence). Germline trimming cut 0 bases from V and 1 base from J; bases unmatched to any gene: 6. The CDR3 spells CSARDYRGRRNTEAFF. CDR3 nucleotide sequence: TGCAGTGCTAGAGATTACAGGGGGCGACGGAACACTGAAGCTTTCTTT.

V is TRBV7-8 and J is TRBJ2-3; 9 positions agree with TRBD2. V trimming: 2 bases; J trimming: 2 bases; junction bases outside the gene matches: 5. The CDR3 is made up of 16 amino acids. From germline, CDR1 is SGHVS and CDR2 FQNEAQ. The chain's CDR3 is CASSLLAGRNTDTQYF. Written as DNA, the CDR3 is TGTGCCAGCAGCTTACTAGCGGGGAGGAACACAGATACGCAGTATTTT. Based on the CDR3 plus reference TRBV7-8 and TRBJ2-3, the full variable domain is GAGVSQSPRYKVAKRGQDVALRCDPISGHVSLFWYQQALGQGPEFLTYFQNEAQLDKSGLPSDRFFAERPEGSVSTLKIQRTQQEDSAVYLCASSLLAGRNTDTQYFGPGTRLTVL.

This rearrangement joins TRBV9 to TRBJ2-1, with D possibly matching TRBD2 (6 bases). The CDR3 loop spans 13 amino acids. The V and J ends lost 2 bases and 7 bases respectively, with 10 bases between them. Germline V gives CDR1 SGDLS, CDR2 YYNGEE. This chain's CDR3 is CASSVGGGNEQFF. CDR3 nucleotides: TGTGCCAGCAGCGTTGGGGGAGGAAATGAGCAGTTCTTC.

This clonotype appeared a few times. The gene calls are TRBV10-1 and TRBJ2-7; TRBD2 is a possible D gene (6 bases). The CDR3 runs 13 residues. Looked up from germline, CDR1 is WNHNN and CDR2 is SYGVQD (reference sequence). Deletions cut 8 bases from V and 2 bases from J, with 13 bases between. This chain's CDR3 is CASSRGKTYEQYF. CDR3 nucleotide sequence: TGCGCCAGCTCCCGGGGGAAGACCTACGAGCAGTACTTC.

The table lists this clonotype with many counts. The genes are TRBV5-1 and TRBJ2-7; D is possibly TRBD2 (6 bases). This CDR3 contains 13 residues. The germline CDR1 and CDR2 sequences are SGHRS and YFSETQ. The V end lost 4 bases, the J end lost 5 bases, and 13 bases lay between the germline ends. The CDR3 DNA follows: TGCGCCAGCAGCACAGGAGGGTTCGACGAGCAGTACTTC. It encodes CASSTGGFDEQYF.

The CDR3 bases are TGTGCCAGCAGCGTAGAAAAAATTGGACAGCCAGGATTCTTT. Its translation is CASSVEKIGQPGFF. The chain couples TRBV9 to TRBJ1-1, with a possible D match to TRBD1 (6 bases). CDR3 length: 14 residues. Deletions cut 0 bases from V and 14 bases from J, with 20 bases between. Germline CDR1 reads SGDLS; CDR2 reads YYNGEE.

The CDR3 DNA reads TGTGCCAGCAGTGATGGGGCAGGGTCCTACGAGCAGTACTTC. Its protein is CASSDGAGSYEQYF. The gene calls are TRBV2 and TRBJ2-7; D is possibly TRBD1 (5 bases). This CDR3 is built from 14 residues. Trimming removed 3 bases at V and 1 base at J, with 10 bases between. Germline values: CDR1 SNHLY, CDR2 FYNNEI.

In its sample, this clonotype was seen many times. V gene TRBV12-3 or TRBV12-4 combines with J gene TRBJ2-1; D is undetermined. The CDR3 has 12 residues. With 6 bases removed from V and 5 bases from J, the gap between germline ends came to 8 bases. Here the CDR3 DNA reads TGTGCCAGCAGGAAGGGCGACAATGAGCAGTTCTTC. Amino acids: CASRKGDNEQFF.

This clonotype has more than one count but fewer than ten. The chain has TRBV12-3 or TRBV12-4 and TRBJ2-7; the D is unclear. V was clipped by 6 bases and J by 5 bases, with 11 bases between them. The CDR3 is 12 amino acids. The CDR3 loop reads CASRSDGHEQYF. CDR3 bases: TGTGCCAGCAGGTCGGACGGGCACGAGCAGTACTTC.

This clonotype was observed a handful of times. CDR3 in DNA: TGCAGTGCCGCACTCCCCGGCCCAGATACGCAGTATTTT. Its protein product is CSAALPGPDTQYF. This chain links TRBV20-1 with TRBJ2-3; D call uncertain. Germline CDR1 reads DFQATT; CDR2 reads SNEGSKA (reference sequence). Deletions cut 6 bases from V and 4 bases from J, with 14 bases between. This CDR3 comprises 13 residues.

The table lists this clonotype with a few counts. The gene calls are TRBV20-1 and TRBJ1-5, with 10 bases fitting TRBD1. J was trimmed by 6 bases and V by 6 bases; bases with no gene match: 11. CDR1 DFQATT and CDR2 SNEGSKA come from the germline V gene (reference sequence). This CDR3 contains 15 residues. The CDR3 protein is CSAETQDRGVQPQHF. As DNA, the CDR3 is TGCAGTGCAGAAACGCAGGACAGGGGGGTTCAGCCCCAGCATTTT.

The table lists this clonotype with many counts. The chain joins TRBV20-1 to TRBJ2-4; 14 bases are a match to TRBD2. The germline CDR1 and CDR2 sequences are DFQATT and SNEGSKA (reference sequence). The CDR3 totals 19 residues. The trim removed 1 base at V and 0 bases at J, leaving 8 bases unmatched. The CDR3 protein is CSARARLAGGLIAKNIQYF. The CDR3 region has the DNA TGCAGTGCTAGAGCAAGACTAGCGGGGGGGCTAATAGCCAAAAACATTCAGTACTTC.

This clonotype was picked up a small number of times. The gene calls are TRBV19 and TRBJ2-7; D is uncertain. Germline-derived CDR1 and CDR2 are LNHDA and SQIVND (reference sequence). The CDR3 extends over 13 amino acids. Trimming removed 1 base from V and 3 bases from J, with 7 bases in between. CDR3 bases: TGTGCCAGTAGTATAGGGACGGTCTACGAGCAGTACTTC. This gives the protein CASSIGTVYEQYF.

This clonotype was counted at least ten times. This rearrangement joins TRBV7-8 to TRBJ2-7, with D possibly being TRBD2 (5 bases). The V and J ends lost 3 bases and 6 bases respectively, with 12 bases between them. From germline, CDR1 is SGHVS and CDR2 FQNEAQ. This CDR3 region has 13 residues. CDR3 coding DNA: TGTGCCAGCAGCTTTGGAGAGGGCCTCGAGCAGTACTTC. Protein sequence: CASSFGEGLEQYF.

About this clonotype: Being one base from a much bigger clone, this may be a read error. V usage is TRBV20-1 and J usage is TRBJ2-1; no firm D call. CDR1 DFQATT and CDR2 SNEGSKA come from the germline V gene (reference sequence). V was cut by 3 bases and J by 4 bases, with 22 bases left in between. There are 17 residues in the CDR3. The CDR3, as DNA: TGCAGTGCTAGTTTCTCGGCTGGACGACCGATGTACAATGAGCAGTTCTTC. It specifies CSASFSAGRPMYNEQFF.

This clonotype was detected a few times. The J gene is TRBJ2-7, the V gene TRBV11-1; TRBD1 aligns across 10 bases. V lost 4 bases, J lost 2 bases, and 17 bases stayed unmatched. This CDR3 is 19 amino acids long. Germline V lookup: CDR1 SGHAT, CDR2 FQDESV (reference sequence). The CDR3 region is CASSSPLPAGTGVTYEQYF. DNA of the CDR3: TGTGCCAGCAGCTCGCCCCTTCCGGCCGGGACAGGGGTCACCTACGAGCAGTACTTC.

The gene calls are TRBV28 and TRBJ1-1; TRBD1 agrees at 7 bases. CDR1 and CDR2 from the germline V gene are MDHEN and SYDVKM. The length of the CDR3 is 17 residues. The V and J ends lost 3 bases and 4 bases, in that order; junction bases with no gene match: 14. The CDR3 reads CASSFSPFGRQGTEAFF. CDR3 DNA sequence: TGTGCCAGCAGTTTTTCCCCCTTTGGCAGACAGGGCACTGAAGCTTTCTTT. Variable domain in full (rest from reference TRBV28 and TRBJ1-1): DVKVTQSSRYLVKRTGEKVFLECVQDMDHENMFWYRQDPGLGLRLIYFSYDVKMKEKGDIPEGYSVSREKKERFSLILESASTNQTSMYLCASSFSPFGRQGTEAFFGQGTRLTVV.